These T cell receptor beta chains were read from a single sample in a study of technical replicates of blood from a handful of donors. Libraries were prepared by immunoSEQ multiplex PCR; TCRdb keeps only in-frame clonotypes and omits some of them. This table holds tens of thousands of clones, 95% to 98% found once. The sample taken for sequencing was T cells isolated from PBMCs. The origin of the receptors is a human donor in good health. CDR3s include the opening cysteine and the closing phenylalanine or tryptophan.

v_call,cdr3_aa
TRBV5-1,CASGREGTYHDTEAFF
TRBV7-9,CASSLGGDTEAFF
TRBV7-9,CASSSTTGSNEQFF
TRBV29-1,CSIKHNTGNTGELFF
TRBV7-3,CASSLDAGGPYEQYF
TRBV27,CASSPDQGLAGGLAEETQYF
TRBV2,CASSGDRHEQYF
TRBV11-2,CASSYFSGYSKNIQYF
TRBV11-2,CASSLGQGTGELFF
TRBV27,CATRRGYEQYF
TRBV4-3,CASSQELAGWEEVAKNIQYF
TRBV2,CASARDRGNSPLHF
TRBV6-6,CASSYGGNQPQHF
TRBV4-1,CASSQQDRRYEQYF
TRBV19,CASSGGLYGTVNTEAFF
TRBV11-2,CASSFEGAAPGPQYF
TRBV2,CASSDNRDYGTEAFF
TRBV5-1,CASSRALAGDTDTQYF
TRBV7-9,CASSRGELGVWVQYF
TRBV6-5,CASRILPTSTDTQYF
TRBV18,CASTQSGGSYYEQYF
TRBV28,CASTDGEREQYF
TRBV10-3,CAISETYDEQFF
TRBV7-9,CASSLAGVGEQYF
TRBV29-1,CSVVASSVTQYF
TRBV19,CASSFTGAYEQYF
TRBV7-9,CASSLGQLYEQYF
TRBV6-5,CASGKNPTGAYEQYF
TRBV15,CATSRELPSQQYF
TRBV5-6,CASSYIKGGSYEQYF
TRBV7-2,CASSRDSVYEQYF
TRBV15,CATSRVAEPYEQYF